This T cell receptor beta chain was sequenced for a study of identical twins. Study observations and caveats: High-abundance cord blood beta clonotypes had fewer insertions; memory repertoires showed none.

Trimming removed 1 base from V and 2 bases from J; junction bases left unmatched: 11. Germline CDR1 and CDR2: SGHTA and FQGNSA. The CDR3 covers 18 residues. This clonotype has more than one count but fewer than ten. Its matching antigen is unknown. One entry per CDR3 protein results from TCRdb running MiXCR on the 5' RACE reads. The table includes about 1.7 million distinct CDR3 sequences, roughly a third detected once. The receptor's source is a newborn girl in good health. The V and J genes are TRBV7-2 and TRBJ1-2, with 9 bases aligning to TRBD1. Material: cord blood. As DNA, the CDR3 is TGTGCCAGCAGCTTAGACAGGTTCCGACAGGGGGTAAACTATGGCTACACCTTC. Translated: CASSLDRFRQGVNYGYTF. The whole variable domain, filled in from reference TRBV7-2 and TRBJ1-2, reads GAGVSQSPSNKVTEKGKDVELRCDPISGHTALYWYRQSLGQGLEFLIYFQGNSAPDKSGLPSDRFSAERTGGSVSTLTIQRTQQEDSAVYLCASSLDRFRQGVNYGYTFGSGTRLTVV.